Following are 9 T cell receptor beta chains from one sample sequenced in a study of immune characterization of retroperitoneal liposarcoma. TCRdb processed the PCR reads anew with MiXCR; each CDR3 protein has one entry. Of roughly 940 distinct CDR3 sequences in the sample, under 35% were seen once. Sequenced sample: tumor tissue. Every receptor here comes from a male donor with retroperitoneal liposarcoma.

The J gene is TRBJ2-2, the V gene TRBV6-1, with 11 bases that match TRBD2. This CDR3 contains 19 residues. Per germline, CDR1 MNHNS and CDR2 SASEGT. Germline trimming cut 1 base from V and 7 bases from J; bases unmatched to any gene: 14. Here the CDR3 DNA reads TGTGCCAGCAGTGAAGTACTAGCGGGAGAGGGGGCTGGGGTCGGGGAGCTGTTTTTT. Amino acids: CASSEVLAGEGAGVGELFF.

This clonotype ranks as large. The J gene is TRBJ2-1, the V gene TRBV6-1; D not resolved. Germline CDR1 reads MNHNS; CDR2 reads SASEGT. The V end lost 11 bases, the J end lost 9 bases, and 14 bases lay between the germline ends. This CDR3 has 11 residues. The CDR3 sequence: CAVNQLTEQFF. The CDR3 DNA reads as TGTGCCGTGAATCAATTAACTGAGCAGTTCTTC.

The chain links TRBV12-3 or TRBV12-4 to TRBJ2-1; no clear D. CDR3 length: 13 amino acids. Trimming cost V 3 bases and J 6 bases, with 9 bases left between them. The CDR3 loop is CASSFSEVNEQFF. The CDR3 DNA reads TGTGCCAGCAGTTTTTCAGAGGTCAATGAGCAGTTCTTC.

By its share, this clonotype is large (0.1 to 1%). The chain employs TRBV6-1 and TRBJ2-7, with 11 bases that match TRBD1. Germline V lookup: CDR1 MNHNS, CDR2 SASEGT. V lost 10 bases and J lost 5; bases outside the gene matches: 13. The CDR3 has 15 amino acids. The CDR3 loop is CATFESGQGVHEQYF. DNA for the CDR3: TGTGCCACCTTCGAATCGGGACAGGGGGTCCACGAGCAGTACTTC.

This clonotype is classed as large. The V gene is TRBV10-2, the J gene TRBJ2-1; D is unclear. Germline V CDR1 and CDR2: WSHSY, SAAADI. The CDR3 is 13 residues long. The germline V and J ends were trimmed by 3 bases and 10 bases, with 13 bases remaining between them. In DNA form, the CDR3 reads TGCGCCAGCAGTGAAACACCTCCCCCCGAGCAGTTCTTC. Translating gives CASSETPPPEQFF.

V is TRBV7-2 and J is TRBJ2-3; D gene ambiguous. The V and J ends lost 6 bases and 0 bases respectively, with 4 bases between them. The CDR3 spans 12 residues. Germline CDR1 SGHTA, CDR2 FQGNSA. CDR3 nucleotide sequence: TGTGCCAGCAGAACTAGCACAGATACGCAGTATTTT. Encoded protein: CASRTSTDTQYF.

This sequence joins TRBV4-3 and TRBJ2-5; 7 bases match TRBD1. The CDR3 totals 16 residues. V trimming: 4 bases; J trimming: 0 bases; junction bases outside the gene matches: 8. Per the germline V gene, CDR1 is LGHNA and CDR2 is YSLEER. The CDR3 DNA is TGCGCCAGCAGCCGCCTCCTAGGGACAGACCAAGAGACCCAGTACTTC. Translated, it gives CASSRLLGTDQETQYF.

The table lists this clonotype with a few counts. The chain employs TRBV12-3 or TRBV12-4 and TRBJ2-1; 8 nucleotides align to TRBD1. The CDR3 length is 15 residues. V gave up 2 bases and J gave up 10 bases; unmatched junction bases: 10. CDR3 region: CASSLSQGARDEQFF. As DNA, the CDR3 is TGTGCCAGCAGTTTAAGCCAGGGGGCGCGAGACGAGCAGTTCTTC.

Points on this clonotype: A much larger clone lies a single base off, so this may be a read error. The DNA for the CDR3 is TGTGCCAGCAGTGAATTTGTCGGGAGGGGAAATGAGCAGTTCTTC. Protein: CASSEFVGRGNEQFF. The chain links TRBV6-1 to TRBJ2-1; 8 nucleotides align to TRBD2. V shed 2 bases and J 7 bases; nucleotides not matched to a gene: 7. CDR1 is MNHNS, CDR2 SASEGT, per germline. CDR3 length: 15 amino acids.